This T cell receptor beta chain was identified in a study of T-cell memory formation after mild COVID-19. This clonotype was detected only a few times. Its antigen remains unidentified. Findings and limits, study-wide: Some SARS-CoV-2-responding clones were already detected in memory before infection. Clones which contracted sat mainly in CM and EM if CD4+, and in EMRA if CD8+.

TCRdb fed the 5' RACE reads into MiXCR, producing one record per CDR3 protein. The table lists around 300,000 distinct CDR3 sequences, approximately 15% of them singletons. This CDR3 region has 11 residues. Trimming pared 6 bases from V and 7 bases from J, leaving 6 bases between. The source of this sequence is a man between 18 and 35 years old who had mild COVID-19 (a few samples of this study predate the infection). Cell type and time point are not known. This chain links TRBV12-3 or TRBV12-4 with TRBJ1-4; the D is unclear. Sequencing input: PBMCs or a T cell subset sorted from them (not recorded which). The CDR3 nucleotides read TGTGCCAGCAGGATGGGTGAAAAACTGTTTTTT. Encoded protein: CASRMGEKLFF.